The 16 T cell receptor beta chains listed next were all sequenced from one sample in a study of shared clonotypes between healthy human individuals. Profiled with immunoSEQ multiplex PCR; TCRdb holds only in-frame clones, not every one. Of about 2 million clones listed, roughly 94% were seen once; the top ten hold 0.1% to 0.15%. Sequenced sample: naive CD4+ T cells sorted from blood. Subset described: CD45RA+ positively selected. All receptors derive from a man younger than 30 in good health.

This clone was observed once. This chain uses TRBV2 with TRBJ2-2, with D tentatively TRBD1 (5 bases). This CDR3 region has 15 residues. The germline CDR1 and CDR2 sequences are SNHLY and FYNNEI. The V end was cut by 3 bases, the J end by 3 bases, with 11 bases between. The DNA for the CDR3 is TGTGCCAGCAGTGAGTTGGGGCAGCACACCGGGGAGCTGTTTTTT. Translation: CASSELGQHTGELFF.

A single count supports this clone. The CDR3 spells CASSPYMLEGGYTF. The CDR3 DNA follows: TGTGCCAGCAGCCCCTACATGCTCGAGGGGGGCTACACCTTC. This chain uses TRBV7-2 with TRBJ1-2, with TRBD1 as a possible D gene (5 bases). The CDR3 extends over 14 amino acids. The V end was cut by 5 bases, the J end by 8 bases, with 18 bases between. The germline gives CDR1 SGHTA, CDR2 FQGNSA.

This chain connects TRBV5-1 to TRBJ2-5; a possible D gene is TRBD2 (5 bases). V lost 0 bases to trimming and J lost 7 bases, with 16 bases between them. The germline V gene encodes CDR1 SGHRS and CDR2 YFSETQ. The CDR3 runs to 15 residues. CDR3 nucleotide sequence: TGCGCCAGCAGCTTGGATGTGGGCCCCGAGGGGACCCAGTACTTC. This translates into CASSLDVGPEGTQYF.

The chain joins TRBV6-6 to TRBJ1-1, with a weak D call TRBD1 (5 bases). The length of the CDR3 is 13 residues. Germline CDR1 reads MNHNY; CDR2 reads SVGAGI (reference sequence). Trimming stripped 7 bases from V and 5 bases from J, with 14 bases between. CDR3 nucleotide sequence: TGTGCCAGCATTTTCCAGGGTAAGACTGAAGCTTTCTTT. Translating it yields CASIFQGKTEAFF.

About this clone itself: Other DNA sequences within the sample encode an identical CDR3. The V call is TRBV7-2, the J call TRBJ2-7; 7 positions agree with TRBD1. After removal of 3 bases from V and 2 bases from J, the junction contained 4 bases not matched to a gene. The CDR3 covers 14 residues. CDR1 is SGHTA, CDR2 FQGNSA, per germline. The CDR3 reads CASSFRQGAYEQYF. In DNA form, the CDR3 reads TGTGCCAGCAGCTTCCGACAGGGTGCCTACGAGCAGTACTTC.

This rearrangement joins TRBV9 to TRBJ2-2; D gene uncertain. Germline-derived CDR1 and CDR2 are SGDLS and YYNGEE. The V end lost 0 bases, the J end lost 0 bases, and 9 bases lay between the germline ends. This CDR3 has 16 amino acids. The CDR3 region is CASSVASSSNTGELFF. CDR3 nucleotides: TGTGCCAGCAGCGTAGCTTCCTCTTCGAACACCGGGGAGCTGTTTTTT.

J is TRBJ2-6 and V is TRBV7-9; tentative D call: TRBD2 (6 bases). With 4 bases removed from V and 2 bases from J, the gap between germline ends came to 12 bases. The CDR3 is made up of 16 amino acids. Germline loops: CDR1 SEHNR, CDR2 FQNEAQ (reference sequence). In nucleotides, the CDR3 is TGTGCCAGCAGCTCAGCGGGCAGGGCTGGGGCCAACGTCCTGACTTTC. Protein product: CASSSAGRAGANVLTF.

The CDR3 here is CASSLAGKGANNQPQHF. The CDR3 DNA follows: TGTGCCAGCAGCTTAGCGGGTAAGGGGGCTAACAATCAGCCCCAGCATTTT. This chain joins TRBV7-9 and TRBJ1-5; 7 positions agree with TRBD1. The J segment lost 3 bases and the V segment lost 0 bases, leaving 8 bases of the junction unmatched. Germline V gives CDR1 SEHNR, CDR2 FQNEAQ (reference sequence). This CDR3 is built from 17 residues.

This chain uses TRBV6-1 with TRBJ2-7; D may match TRBD1 or TRBD2 (5 bases each). The germline V gene has CDR1 MNHNS and CDR2 SASEGT. The CDR3 contains 14 residues. Between the trimmed V and J ends, which lost 6 bases and 7 bases, there was a span of 19 bases. CDR3 nucleotides: TGTGCCAGCAGGAGGGGCCCCCTTCCTCCGGAGCAGTACTTC. It yields the protein CASRRGPLPPEQYF.

J is TRBJ2-3 and V is TRBV7-2; 10 nucleotides match TRBD2. V trimming: 7 bases; J trimming: 1 base; junction bases outside the gene matches: 5. This CDR3 spans 15 amino acids. Looked up from germline, CDR1 is SGHTA and CDR2 is FQGNSA. CDR3 nucleotide sequence: TGTGCCAGCAAAGCGGGGGGGTTCGGCACAGATACGCAGTATTTT. Protein product: CASKAGGFGTDTQYF.

This clone was seen a few times. This sequence joins TRBV7-9 and TRBJ2-7; tentative D call: TRBD2 (5 bases). Per the germline V gene, CDR1 is SEHNR and CDR2 is FQNEAQ (reference sequence). CDR3 length: 15 residues. Between the trimmed V and J ends, which lost 5 bases and 0 bases, there was a span of 14 bases. The CDR3 DNA reads as TGTGCCAGCAGCCTACTCCTCGGAGGCTCCTACGAGCAGTACTTC. Its translation is CASSLLLGGSYEQYF.

The gene calls are TRBV2 and TRBJ2-3, with 9 bases matching TRBD2. The CDR3 extends over 16 amino acids. Germline V gives CDR1 SNHLY, CDR2 FYNNEI. V gave up 6 bases and J gave up 1 base; unmatched junction bases: 8. The CDR3 loop reads CASRRLAGLGTDTQYF. The CDR3 DNA is TGTGCCAGCAGGCGTCTAGCGGGGCTTGGCACAGATACGCAGTATTTT. Filled out from reference TRBV2 and TRBJ2-3, the complete variable domain reads EPEVTQTPSHQVTQMGQEVILRCVPISNHLYFYWYRQILGQKVEFLVSFYNNEISEKSEIFDDQFSVERPDGSNFTLKIRSTKLEDSAMYFCASRRLAGLGTDTQYFGPGTRLTVL.

The gene calls are TRBV4-1 and TRBJ2-6, with D perhaps matching TRBD1 (6 bases). This CDR3 region has 17 residues. CDR1 is MGHRA and CDR2 is YSYEKL in the germline V gene. V lost 1 base and J lost 0, with 10 bases in between. CDR3 sequence: CASSQGDRSSGANVLTF. The CDR3 DNA sequence: TGCGCCAGCAGCCAAGGAGACAGGAGCTCTGGGGCCAACGTCCTGACTTTC.

With regard to this clone: It is likely a read error, because the conserved phenylalanine at the end of the CDR3 is missing. This chain connects TRBV5-1 to TRBJ2-7, with a possible D match to TRBD1 (5 bases). V was shortened by 4 bases and J by 0 bases, with 11 bases between the two germline ends. Germline CDR1 and CDR2: SGHRS and YFSETQ. CDR3 size: 14 residues. CDR3 in DNA: TGCGCCAGCAGCGCCCAGGGCGGCTCCTACGAGCAGTACCTC. It specifies CASSAQGGSYEQYL.

This sequence joins TRBV6-6 and TRBJ2-5, with no clear D. The germline CDR1 and CDR2 sequences are MNHNY and SVGAGI (reference sequence). The CDR3 spans 15 residues. Deletions cut 2 bases from V and 1 base from J, with 11 bases between. The CDR3 nucleotides read TGTGCCAGCAGTTACGTTGGCGGCACCCAAGAGACCCAGTACTTC. Translated: CASSYVGGTQETQYF.

The V call is TRBV6-6, the J call TRBJ1-3, with D unresolved. There are 16 residues in the CDR3. V was cut by 2 bases and J by 0 bases, with 11 bases left in between. Germline V gene lookup returns CDR1 MNHNY and CDR2 SVGAGI (reference sequence). The CDR3, as DNA: TGTGCCAGCAGTTACGAGGGTCCCCTCTCTGGAAACACCATATATTTT. Translation: CASSYEGPLSGNTIYF.